This TCR beta chain comes out of a study of identifying expanded T cells in peripheral blood. Using immunoSEQ multiplex PCR, the repertoire was profiled, and TCRdb retains in-frame clones only, with some absent. The sample includes some 96,000 clones, roughly 88% seen only once; the top ten take 5.5%. No infections or other immune events were documented during collection. This CDR3 has 16 amino acids. The V gene's germline CDR1 is LNHDA and CDR2 SQIVND (reference sequence). Trimming shortened V by 5 bases and J by 0 bases, and 17 bases separated the two germline ends. The sequence derives from a person between 18 and 75 years old in good health. The V gene is TRBV19, the J gene TRBJ2-7; D not certain. The sequenced sample was blood. In DNA form, the CDR3 reads TGTGCCAGTAGTTCCCGGACCCGATCGGGCTCCTACGAGCAGTACTTC. Its translation: CASSSRTRSGSYEQYF.